One sample yielded the 23 T cell receptor beta chains listed below, sequenced in a study of blood T cell dynamics during melanoma immunotherapy. Specified time point: pre-treatment baseline. Only in-frame clones appear in the TCRdb table, and some are missing; sequencing was by immunoSEQ multiplex PCR. Among about 13,000 clones, roughly 90% were seen once, and the ten largest hold about 3.7%. This sample comprised blood, obtained from a patient treated with checkpoint blockade. The origin of the receptors is a human donor with melanoma.

CDR3 sequence: CASSSTRKRNEQFF. The CDR3 DNA is TGTGCCAGCAGCTCTACCCGGAAGCGAAATGAGCAGTTCTTC. This sequence joins TRBV11-2 and TRBJ2-1; D is undetermined. Germline V gene data show CDR1 as SGHAT and CDR2 as FQNNGV. V shed 4 bases and J shed 7 bases, with 14 bases lying between them. The CDR3 contains 14 residues.

The J gene is TRBJ1-4, the V gene TRBV7-9; D call uncertain. V lost 1 base, J lost 11 bases, and 11 bases lay in between. The CDR3 consists of 13 residues. Germline CDR1 is SEHNR and CDR2 is FQNEAQ (reference sequence). CDR3 nucleotides: TGTGCCAGCAGCTTAGGGATTCTTGAGAAACTGTTTTTT. Amino acids: CASSLGILEKLFF.

This chain uses TRBV28 with TRBJ2-7; TRBD2 might be the D (6 bases). Germline values: CDR1 MDHEN, CDR2 SYDVKM. This CDR3 has 12 amino acids. Trimming cost V 5 bases and J 6 bases, with 11 bases left between them. In DNA form, the CDR3 reads TGTGCCAGCAGTGGACCCGGGGGCGAGCAGTACTTC. It specifies CASSGPGGEQYF.

The chain joins TRBV6-5 to TRBJ1-2; a weak D match, TRBD1 (6 bases). Trimming took 0 bases from V and 6 from J, leaving 8 bases between them. CDR3 length: 13 amino acids. Germline V CDR1 and CDR2: MNHEY, SVGAGI. CDR3 coding DNA: TGTGCCAGCAGTTACTCGAAGGGGGATGGCTACACCTTC. This encodes CASSYSKGDGYTF.

This chain uses TRBV5-6 with TRBJ2-5; D may be TRBD1 or TRBD2 (6 bases each). The V gene's germline CDR1 is SGHDT and CDR2 YYEEEE. The CDR3 runs to 17 residues. V was cut by 4 bases and J by 5 bases, with 24 bases left in between. The CDR3 sequence is CASSQASGARNWETQYF. DNA for the CDR3: TGTGCCAGCAGCCAGGCGTCGGGGGCGCGAAATTGGGAGACCCAGTACTTC. The full variable domain, rest sourced from reference TRBV5-6 and TRBJ2-5, is DAGVTQSPTHLIKTRGQQVTLRCSPKSGHDTVSWYQQALGQGPQFIFQYYEEEERQRGNFPDRFSGHQFPNYSSELNVNALLLGDSALYLCASSQASGARNWETQYFGPGTRLLVL.

The rearrangement joins TRBV5-1 to TRBJ2-5; D is uncertain. Germline V lookup: CDR1 SGHRS, CDR2 YFSETQ. Trimming pared 0 bases from V and 3 bases from J, leaving 9 bases between. This CDR3 spans 14 amino acids. CDR3 bases: TGCGCCAGCAGCTTGGGACGGCAGAAAGAGACCCAGTACTTC. It encodes CASSLGRQKETQYF.

The chain carries TRBV19 and TRBJ1-1; D unresolved. V lost 5 bases, J lost 6 bases, and 22 bases lay in between. The germline gives CDR1 LNHDA, CDR2 SQIVND (reference sequence). CDR3 length: 16 amino acids. For the CDR3, the DNA is TGTGCCAGTAGTTCTAGATCCGGGTGGACCGGGGCTGAAGCTTTCTTT. Translated: CASSSRSGWTGAEAFF.

This chain joins TRBV5-1 and TRBJ1-3; 10 positions agree with TRBD1. V lost 3 bases and J lost 8; bases outside the gene matches: 8. The CDR3 extends over 15 amino acids. Germline-derived CDR1 and CDR2 are SGHRS and YFSETQ. The CDR3 region is CASSSGQGWSDTIYF. The CDR3 DNA is TGCGCCAGCAGCTCGGGACAGGGGTGGTCGGACACCATATATTTT.

This sequence joins TRBV9 and TRBJ1-6; TRBD1 might be the D (5 bases). V was shortened by 0 bases and J by 3 bases, with 10 bases between the two germline ends. There are 16 residues in the CDR3. CDR1 and CDR2 (germline): SGDLS, YYNGEE. CDR3 in amino acids: CASSVETAVYNSPLHF. The CDR3 coding sequence is TGTGCCAGCAGCGTAGAGACAGCAGTCTATAATTCACCCCTCCACTTT.

V gene TRBV2 combines with J gene TRBJ2-5; D might be TRBD2 (7 bases). Germline-derived CDR1 and CDR2 are SNHLY and FYNNEI. The CDR3 length is 15 residues. V shed 1 base and J shed 4 bases, with 13 bases lying between them. Here the CDR3 DNA reads TGTGCCAGCAGTGAAGTCGAGGGGGGGATAGAGACCCAGTACTTC. As protein: CASSEVEGGIETQYF. The full variable domain, completed using reference TRBV2 and TRBJ2-5, is EPEVTQTPSHQVTQMGQEVILRCVPISNHLYFYWYRQILGQKVEFLVSFYNNEISEKSEIFDDQFSVERPDGSNFTLKIRSTKLEDSAMYFCASSEVEGGIETQYFGPGTRLLVL.

In regard to this clone: One junction end does not reproduce the germline sequence, and a read error may be involved. The chain couples TRBV6-6 to TRBJ2-1; the D gene is possibly TRBD1 (5 bases). Germline V gene sequence: CDR1 MNHNY, CDR2 SVGAGI (reference sequence). The CDR3 is 15 amino acids. CDR3 sequence: CASSDSTQGSDEQFF. CDR3 DNA sequence: TGTGCCAGCAGTGACTCGACTCAGGGATCAGATGAGCAGTTCTTC.

The gene calls are TRBV7-8 and TRBJ1-2, with D perhaps TRBD1 (5 bases). Trimming shortened V by 5 bases and J by 4 bases, and 17 bases separated the two germline ends. Germline V gives CDR1 SGHVS, CDR2 FQNEAQ. The CDR3 is made up of 15 amino acids. In DNA form, the CDR3 reads TGTGCCAGCAGCATCCGCCGGGACCTTGGCTATGGCTACACCTTC. Its translation: CASSIRRDLGYGYTF. The entire variable domain, with the rest obtained from reference TRBV7-8 and TRBJ1-2, is as follows: GAGVSQSPRYKVAKRGQDVALRCDPISGHVSLFWYQQALGQGPEFLTYFQNEAQLDKSGLPSDRFFAERPEGSVSTLKIQRTQQEDSAVYLCASSIRRDLGYGYTFGSGTRLTVV.

The chain uses TRBV6-4 and TRBJ2-1; possible D gene TRBD2, 6 bases. Germline V gene lookup returns CDR1 MRHNA and CDR2 SNTAGT. V gave up 0 bases and J gave up 3 bases, with 12 bases separating them. The CDR3 covers 16 residues. The CDR3 sequence is CASSDSPGAVYNEQFF. In DNA, the CDR3 is TGTGCCAGCAGTGACTCCCCGGGAGCAGTCTACAATGAGCAGTTCTTC.

The V gene is TRBV5-1, the J gene TRBJ2-7; 8 nucleotides match TRBD2. Germline assignment: CDR1 SGHRS and CDR2 YFSETQ. The CDR3 loop spans 15 amino acids. V trimming: 4 bases; J trimming: 3 bases; junction bases outside the gene matches: 9. CDR3 coding DNA: TGCGCCAGCAGCCAACAACCCGGGGGGGTCTACGAGCAGTACTTC. It specifies CASSQQPGGVYEQYF. Using reference TRBV5-1 and TRBJ2-7 for the parts outside the CDR3, the full variable domain is KAGVTQTPRYLIKTRGQQVTLSCSPISGHRSVSWYQQTPGQGLQFLFEYFSETQRNKGNFPGRFSGRQFSNSRSEMNVSTLELGDSALYLCASSQQPGGVYEQYFGPGTRLTVT.

This chain links TRBV7-8 with TRBJ1-1, with 8 positions matching TRBD1. Germline V gene sequence: CDR1 SGHVS, CDR2 FQNEAQ. CDR3 length: 14 amino acids. V was pared by 3 bases and J by 7 bases, with 7 bases of the junction left unmatched. CDR3 in amino acids: CASSLAGGLGEAFF. The CDR3 DNA sequence: TGTGCCAGCAGCTTGGCAGGGGGCTTGGGTGAAGCTTTCTTT.

This clone was seen a handful of times. The chain uses TRBV15 and TRBJ1-5; TRBD1 matches at 7 bases. V lost 2 bases, J lost 3 bases, and 4 bases stayed unmatched. This CDR3 region has 15 residues. Germline V gene sequence: CDR1 LNHNV, CDR2 YYDKDF (reference sequence). Here the CDR3 reads CATSRSGTANQPQHF. CDR3 bases: TGTGCCACCAGCAGATCCGGGACAGCCAATCAGCCCCAGCATTTT. Using reference TRBV15 and TRBJ1-5 for the parts outside the CDR3, the full variable domain is DAMVIQNPRYQVTQFGKPVTLSCSQTLNHNVMYWYQQKSSQAPKLLFHYYDKDFNNEADTPDNFQSRRPNTSFCFLDIRSPGLGDTAMYLCATSRSGTANQPQHFGDGTRLSIL.

This rearrangement joins TRBV11-2 to TRBJ1-5, with 7 bases identical to TRBD1. The CDR3 runs 15 residues. V was clipped by 0 bases and J by 5 bases; unmatched bases: 4. Germline values: CDR1 SGHAT, CDR2 FQNNGV. DNA of the CDR3: TGTGCCAGCAGCTTAGATGGGACAGTATATCAGCCCCAGCATTTT. Protein: CASSLDGTVYQPQHF. Supplemented by reference TRBV11-2 and TRBJ1-5, the full variable domain reads EAGVAQSPRYKIIEKRQSVAFWCNPISGHATLYWYQQILGQGPKLLIQFQNNGVVDDSQLPKDRFSAERLKGVDSTLKIQPAKLEDSAVYLCASSLDGTVYQPQHFGDGTRLSIL.

In its sample, this clone was seen once. The rearrangement links TRBV4-2 to TRBJ1-1; perhaps TRBD1 as D (5 bases). The V end lost 4 bases, the J end lost 5 bases, and 20 bases lay between the germline ends. CDR1 and CDR2 (germline): LGHNA, YNFKEQ. The CDR3 consists of 16 residues. CDR3 coding DNA: TGTGCCAGCAGCCGAACGTCCAGCCCCCAGGGTACTGAAGCTTTCTTT. As protein: CASSRTSSPQGTEAFF.

V and J are TRBV6-4 and TRBJ2-1; the match to TRBD1 covers 7 bases. The CDR3 loop spans 13 amino acids. The V gene's germline CDR1 is MRHNA and CDR2 SNTAGT. V was clipped by 6 bases and J by 10 bases; unmatched bases: 9. CDR3 region: CASSISDRAEQFF. CDR3 nucleotides: TGTGCCAGCAGCATTTCCGACAGGGCAGAGCAGTTCTTC.

The chain links TRBV4-1 to TRBJ2-5; D is possibly TRBD1 or TRBD2 (6 bases each). The V gene's germline CDR1 is MGHRA and CDR2 YSYEKL. The CDR3 is 16 amino acids. With 0 bases removed from V and 5 bases from J, the gap between germline ends came to 16 bases. CDR3 in DNA: TGCGCCAGCAGCCAAGAAAGGGGGACTTGGTGGGAGACCCAGTACTTC. Translating it yields CASSQERGTWWETQYF.

This chain joins TRBV10-3 and TRBJ2-7; 8 bases fit TRBD1. V lost 4 bases to trimming and J lost 6 bases; unmatched junction nucleotides: 11. Germline V gene sequence: CDR1 ENHRY, CDR2 SYGVKD. This CDR3 is 15 amino acids long. CDR3 nucleotides: TGTGCCATCAGTGCCGACCGGGACAGGAGTGGCGAGCAGTACTTC. Protein product: CAISADRDRSGEQYF.

The rearrangement joins TRBV30 to TRBJ1-1; D possibly corresponds to TRBD1 (5 bases). Germline V gene lookup returns CDR1 GTSNPN and CDR2 SVGIG (reference sequence). The CDR3 has 16 amino acids. Trimming stripped 0 bases from V and 5 bases from J, with 19 bases between. The CDR3 loop is CAWSVRGKGRRTEAFF. CDR3 DNA sequence: TGTGCCTGGAGTGTTCGGGGGAAGGGTAGGAGGACTGAAGCTTTCTTT.

The chain employs TRBV21-1 and TRBJ1-3; the tabulated D call, TRBD1, remains unverified against the DNA. TRBV21-1 is classified as a pseudogene. CDR3 length equals 14 residues. The DNA for the CDR3 is TGTGCCAGCAGCAAAGTTGTCAGTGGAAACACCATATATTTT. Amino acid sequence: CASSKVVSGNTIYF.